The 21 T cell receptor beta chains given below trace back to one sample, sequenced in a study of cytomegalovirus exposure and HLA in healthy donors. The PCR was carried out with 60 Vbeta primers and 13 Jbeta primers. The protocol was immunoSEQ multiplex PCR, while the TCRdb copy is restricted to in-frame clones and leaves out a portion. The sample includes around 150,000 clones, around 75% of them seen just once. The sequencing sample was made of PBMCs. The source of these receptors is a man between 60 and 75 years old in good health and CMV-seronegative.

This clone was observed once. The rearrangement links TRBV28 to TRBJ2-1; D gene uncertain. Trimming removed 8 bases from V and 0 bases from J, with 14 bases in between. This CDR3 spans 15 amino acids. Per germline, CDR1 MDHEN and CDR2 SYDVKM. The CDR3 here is CASSSPSGSYNEQFF. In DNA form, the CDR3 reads TGTGCCAGCTCCTCCCCCTCGGGCTCCTACAATGAGCAGTTCTTC. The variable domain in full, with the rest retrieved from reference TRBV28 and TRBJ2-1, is DVKVTQSSRYLVKRTGEKVFLECVQDMDHENMFWYRQDPGLGLRLIYFSYDVKMKEKGDIPEGYSVSREKKERFSLILESASTNQTSMYLCASSSPSGSYNEQFFGPGTRLTVL.

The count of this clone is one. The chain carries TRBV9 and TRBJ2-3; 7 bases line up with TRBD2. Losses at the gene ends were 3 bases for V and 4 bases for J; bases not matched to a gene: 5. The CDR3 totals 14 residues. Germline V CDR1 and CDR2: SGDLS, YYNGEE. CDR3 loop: CASSARLAPDTQYF. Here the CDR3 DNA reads TGTGCCAGCAGCGCCCGACTAGCCCCAGATACGCAGTATTTT.

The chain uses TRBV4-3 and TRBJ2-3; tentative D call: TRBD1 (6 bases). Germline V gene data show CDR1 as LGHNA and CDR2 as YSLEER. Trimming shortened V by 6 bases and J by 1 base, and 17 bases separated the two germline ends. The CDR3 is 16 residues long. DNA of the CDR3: TGCGCCAGCAGTCCAAACCGAAACAGGGGCACAGATACGCAGTATTTT. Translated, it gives CASSPNRNRGTDTQYF.

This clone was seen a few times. Here the CDR3 reads CASSVRDREEAFF. CDR3 in DNA: TGTGCCAGCAGCGTCCGGGACAGGGAAGAGGCTTTCTTT. The J gene is TRBJ1-1, the V gene TRBV9, with 9 bases matching TRBD1. CDR1 is SGDLS, CDR2 YYNGEE, per germline. V trimming: 2 bases; J trimming: 11 bases; junction bases outside the gene matches: 7. CDR3 size: 13 residues.

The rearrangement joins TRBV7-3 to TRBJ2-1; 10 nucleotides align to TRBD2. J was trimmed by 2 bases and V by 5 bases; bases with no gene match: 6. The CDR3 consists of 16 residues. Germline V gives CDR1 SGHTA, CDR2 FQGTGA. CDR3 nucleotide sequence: TGTGCCAGCAGCCCTGGACTAGCGGACGCCTACAATGAGCAGTTCTTC. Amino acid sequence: CASSPGLADAYNEQFF.

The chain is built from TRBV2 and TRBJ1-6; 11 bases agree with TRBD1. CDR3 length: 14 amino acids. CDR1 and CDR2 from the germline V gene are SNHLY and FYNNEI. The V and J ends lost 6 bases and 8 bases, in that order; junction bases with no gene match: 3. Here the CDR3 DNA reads TGTGCCAGCAGCCGGGACAGGGGGGATTCACCCCTCCACTTT. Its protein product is CASSRDRGDSPLHF.

The CDR3 here is CSVESTGAFEAFF. Here the CDR3 DNA reads TGCAGCGTTGAGAGTACAGGAGCCTTTGAAGCTTTCTTT. This chain connects TRBV29-1 to TRBJ1-1, with TRBD1 as a possible D gene (5 bases). The V gene's germline CDR1 is SQVTM and CDR2 ANQGSEA. Trimming took 3 bases from V and 7 from J, leaving 15 bases between them. The CDR3 spans 13 residues.

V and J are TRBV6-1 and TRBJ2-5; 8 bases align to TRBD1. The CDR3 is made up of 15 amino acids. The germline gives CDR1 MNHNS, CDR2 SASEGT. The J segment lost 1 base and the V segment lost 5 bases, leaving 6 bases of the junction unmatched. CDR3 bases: TGTGCCAGCAGTTTGCGGGACAGGTCCCAAGAGACCCAGTACTTC. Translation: CASSLRDRSQETQYF.

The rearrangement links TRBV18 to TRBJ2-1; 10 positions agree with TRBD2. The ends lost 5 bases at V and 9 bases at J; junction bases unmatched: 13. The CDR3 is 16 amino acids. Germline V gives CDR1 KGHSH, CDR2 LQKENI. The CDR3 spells CASSLSGRAEGTEQFF. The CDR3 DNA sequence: TGTGCCAGCTCATTAAGCGGGAGGGCCGAGGGCACTGAGCAGTTCTTC.

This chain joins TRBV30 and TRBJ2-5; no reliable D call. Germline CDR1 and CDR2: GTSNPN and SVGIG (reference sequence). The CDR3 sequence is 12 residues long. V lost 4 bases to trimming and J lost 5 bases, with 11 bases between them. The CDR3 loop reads CAWTLFRETQYF. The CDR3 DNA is TGTGCCTGGACCCTATTCCGGGAGACCCAGTACTTC.

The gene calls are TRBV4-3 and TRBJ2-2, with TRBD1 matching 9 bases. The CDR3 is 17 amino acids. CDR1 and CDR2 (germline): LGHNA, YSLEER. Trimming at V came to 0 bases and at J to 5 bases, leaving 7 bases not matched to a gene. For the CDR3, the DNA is TGCGCCAGCAGCCAAGACCCGGGACAGGGATGGACCGGGGAGCTGTTTTTT. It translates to CASSQDPGQGWTGELFF.

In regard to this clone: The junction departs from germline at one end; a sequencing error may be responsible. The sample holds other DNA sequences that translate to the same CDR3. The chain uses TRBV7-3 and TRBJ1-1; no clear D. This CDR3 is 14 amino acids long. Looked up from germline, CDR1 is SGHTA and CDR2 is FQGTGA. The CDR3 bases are TGTGCCAGCAGTTTAACTCCCTGGAACACTGAAGCTTTCTTT. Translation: CASSLTPWNTEAFF. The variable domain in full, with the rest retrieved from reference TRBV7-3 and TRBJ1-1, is GAGVSQTPSNKVTEKGKYVELRCDPISGHTALYWYRQSLGQGPEFLIYFQGTGAADDSGLPNDRFFAVRPEGSVSTLKIQRTERGDSAVYLCASSLTPWNTEAFFGQGTRLTVV.

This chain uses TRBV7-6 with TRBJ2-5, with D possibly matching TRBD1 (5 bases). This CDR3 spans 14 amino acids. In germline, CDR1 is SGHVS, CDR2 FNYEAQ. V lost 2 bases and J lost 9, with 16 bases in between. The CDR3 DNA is TGTGCCAGCAGCTTAAACCCCTCGGAAGGGGCCCAGTACTTC. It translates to CASSLNPSEGAQYF.

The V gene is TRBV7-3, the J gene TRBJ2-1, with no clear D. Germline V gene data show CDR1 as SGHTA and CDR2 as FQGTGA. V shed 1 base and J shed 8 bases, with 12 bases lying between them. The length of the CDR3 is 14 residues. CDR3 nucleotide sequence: TGTGCCAGCAGCTTAATGTCGAGTCGGGATGAGCAGTTCTTC. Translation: CASSLMSSRDEQFF. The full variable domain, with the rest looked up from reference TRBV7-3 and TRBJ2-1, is GAGVSQTPSNKVTEKGKYVELRCDPISGHTALYWYRQSLGQGPEFLIYFQGTGAADDSGLPNDRFFAVRPEGSVSTLKIQRTERGDSAVYLCASSLMSSRDEQFFGPGTRLTVL.

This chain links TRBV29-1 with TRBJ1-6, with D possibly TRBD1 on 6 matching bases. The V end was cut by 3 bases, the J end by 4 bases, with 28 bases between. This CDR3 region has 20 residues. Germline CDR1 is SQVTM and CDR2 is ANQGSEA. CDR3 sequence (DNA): TGCAGCGTTGACCAAATGCTAAGGGGGTCCGCGTGCGATTATAATTCACCCCTCCACTTT. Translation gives CSVDQMLRGSACDYNSPLHF.

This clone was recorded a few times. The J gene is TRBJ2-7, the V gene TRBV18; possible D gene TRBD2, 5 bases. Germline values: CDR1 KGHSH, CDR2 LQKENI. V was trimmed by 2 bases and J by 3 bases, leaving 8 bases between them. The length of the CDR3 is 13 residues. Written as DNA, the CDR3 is TGTGCCAGCTCACCAGCTGGGAGCTACGAGCAGTACTTC. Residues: CASSPAGSYEQYF.

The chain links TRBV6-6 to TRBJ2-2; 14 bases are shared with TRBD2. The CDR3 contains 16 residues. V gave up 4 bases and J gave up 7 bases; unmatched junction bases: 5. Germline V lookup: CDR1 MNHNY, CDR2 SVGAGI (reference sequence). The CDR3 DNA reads TGTGCCAGCAGTTCGACTAGCGGGAGGGATGACGGGGAGCTGTTTTTT. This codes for CASSSTSGRDDGELFF.

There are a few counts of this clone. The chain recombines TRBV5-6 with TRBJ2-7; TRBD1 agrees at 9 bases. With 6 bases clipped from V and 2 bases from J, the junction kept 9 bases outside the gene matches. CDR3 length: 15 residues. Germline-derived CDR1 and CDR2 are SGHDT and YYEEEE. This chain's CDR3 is CASTQTGGATYEQYF. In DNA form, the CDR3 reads TGTGCCAGCACCCAAACAGGGGGCGCGACCTACGAGCAGTACTTC. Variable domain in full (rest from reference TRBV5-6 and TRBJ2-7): DAGVTQSPTHLIKTRGQQVTLRCSPKSGHDTVSWYQQALGQGPQFIFQYYEEEERQRGNFPDRFSGHQFPNYSSELNVNALLLGDSALYLCASTQTGGATYEQYFGPGTRLTVT.

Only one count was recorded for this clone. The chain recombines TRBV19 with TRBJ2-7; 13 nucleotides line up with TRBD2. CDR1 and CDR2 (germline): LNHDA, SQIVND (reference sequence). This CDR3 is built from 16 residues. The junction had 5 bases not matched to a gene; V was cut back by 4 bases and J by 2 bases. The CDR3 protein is CASSTRTSGRPYEQYF. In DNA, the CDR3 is TGTGCCAGTAGTACTCGGACTAGCGGGAGACCCTACGAGCAGTACTTC. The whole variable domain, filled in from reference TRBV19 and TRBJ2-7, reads DGGITQSPKYLFRKEGQNVTLSCEQNLNHDAMYWYRQDPGQGLRLIYYSQIVNDFQKGDIAEGYSVSREKKESFPLTVTSAQKNPTAFYLCASSTRTSGRPYEQYFGPGTRLTVT.

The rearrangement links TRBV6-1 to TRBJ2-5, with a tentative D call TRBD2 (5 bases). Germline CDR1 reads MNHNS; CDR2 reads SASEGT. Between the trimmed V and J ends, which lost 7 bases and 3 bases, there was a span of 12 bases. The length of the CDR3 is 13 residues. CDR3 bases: TGTGCCAGCACTGGGAGAGTGGAAGAGACCCAGTACTTC. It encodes CASTGRVEETQYF.

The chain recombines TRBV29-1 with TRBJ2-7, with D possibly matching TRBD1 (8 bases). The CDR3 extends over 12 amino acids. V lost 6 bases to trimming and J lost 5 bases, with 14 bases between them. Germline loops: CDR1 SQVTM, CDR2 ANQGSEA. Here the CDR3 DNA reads TGCAGCGTGGACAGGGAGGGCGACGAGCAGTACTTC. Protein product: CSVDREGDEQYF.